These 20 T cell receptor beta chains were all obtained from the same sample, sequenced in a study of technical replicates of blood from a few donors. This table comes from immunoSEQ multiplex PCR, and its TCRdb copy is limited to in-frame clones, with some not included. The sample has tens of thousands of clones, roughly 94% seen once. Specimen: T cells isolated from PBMCs. These receptors were collected from a human donor in good health.

V and J are TRBV2 and TRBJ2-7; 7 bases align to TRBD2. The germline V gene encodes CDR1 SNHLY and CDR2 FYNNEI. This CDR3 contains 12 residues. V gave up 8 bases and J gave up 3 bases; unmatched junction bases: 4. CDR3 DNA: TGTGCCAGCCGGGAGCGGGGCTACGAGCAGTACTTC. It codes for CASRERGYEQYF. Full variable domain (rest looked up from reference TRBV2 and TRBJ2-7): EPEVTQTPSHQVTQMGQEVILRCVPISNHLYFYWYRQILGQKVEFLVSFYNNEISEKSEIFDDQFSVERPDGSNFTLKIRSTKLEDSAMYFCASRERGYEQYFGPGTRLTVT.

The CDR3 nucleotides read TGCAGTGGAGGGAGGGACACTGAAGCTTTCTTT. This codes for CSGGRDTEAFF. The rearrangement uses TRBV20-1 and TRBJ1-1; D is unresolved. CDR1 and CDR2 (germline): DFQATT, SNEGSKA (reference sequence). The CDR3 runs 11 residues. With 7 bases removed from V and 3 bases from J, the gap between germline ends came to 9 bases.

The chain links TRBV6-1 to TRBJ2-1; 9 bases are a match to TRBD2. CDR3 size: 11 residues. CDR1 and CDR2 (germline): MNHNS, SASEGT. The junction had 2 bases not matched to a gene; V was cut back by 7 bases and J by 10 bases. This chain's CDR3 is CASIAGVEQFF. The CDR3 DNA follows: TGTGCCAGCATAGCGGGAGTGGAGCAGTTCTTC.

This sequence joins TRBV4-2 and TRBJ1-1; D possibly corresponds to TRBD1 (6 bases). Per the germline V gene, CDR1 is LGHNA and CDR2 is YNFKEQ. CDR3 length: 17 amino acids. Trimming shortened V by 0 bases and J by 3 bases, and 17 bases separated the two germline ends. The CDR3 bases are TGTGCCAGCAGCCAAGATAAGGGAGGGGGAGAGGACACTGAAGCTTTCTTT. Translated: CASSQDKGGGEDTEAFF.

The J gene is TRBJ2-7, the V gene TRBV27; 10 nucleotides match TRBD1. Germline V gene sequence: CDR1 MNHEY, CDR2 SMNVEV (reference sequence). CDR3 length: 15 residues. With 3 bases clipped from V and 0 bases from J, the junction kept 2 bases outside the gene matches. The CDR3 bases are TGTGCCAGCAGTTTGAGGACAGGGGGCTCCTACGAGCAGTACTTC. This sequence encodes CASSLRTGGSYEQYF.

This rearrangement joins TRBV9 to TRBJ1-2, with TRBD1 as a possible D gene (5 bases). V was pared by 4 bases and J by 5 bases, with 12 bases between. The length of the CDR3 is 13 residues. Germline CDR1 SGDLS, CDR2 YYNGEE. Here the CDR3 DNA reads TGTGCCAGCAGCTGGGACTCCACTTATGGCTACACCTTC. This codes for CASSWDSTYGYTF.

The gene calls are TRBV19 and TRBJ1-5; D remains unclear. The CDR3 has 16 amino acids. Trimming left V 7 bases short and J 3 bases short, with 19 bases between. The V gene's germline CDR1 is LNHDA and CDR2 SQIVND (reference sequence). The CDR3: CASTLSGAEYNQPQHF. The CDR3 nucleotides read TGTGCCAGTACCCTAAGCGGAGCGGAGTACAATCAGCCCCAGCATTTT.

The chain combines TRBV5-6 with TRBJ1-5; maybe TRBD1 (5 bases). V dropped 2 bases and J dropped 0 bases, with 9 bases sitting between them. Per germline, CDR1 SGHDT and CDR2 YYEEEE. CDR3 length: 15 amino acids. The CDR3: CASSLGHTSNQPQHF. The DNA for the CDR3 is TGTGCCAGCAGCTTAGGACATACTAGCAATCAGCCCCAGCATTTT. The full variable domain, completed using reference TRBV5-6 and TRBJ1-5, is DAGVTQSPTHLIKTRGQQVTLRCSPKSGHDTVSWYQQALGQGPQFIFQYYEEEERQRGNFPDRFSGHQFPNYSSELNVNALLLGDSALYLCASSLGHTSNQPQHFGDGTRLSIL.

The chain employs TRBV29-1 and TRBJ1-5; 8 bases match TRBD1. The CDR3 sequence is 13 residues long. CDR1 is SQVTM and CDR2 is ANQGSEA in the germline V gene. Trimming took 4 bases from V and 3 from J; bases not matched to a gene: 2. The CDR3 DNA reads as TGCAGCGTTGGCAGGGGGCACAATCAGCCCCAGCATTTT. Residues: CSVGRGHNQPQHF.

V is TRBV23-1 and J is TRBJ1-1; weak D call: TRBD1 (5 bases). TRBV23-1 is marked as an open reading frame, function uncertain. CDR3 length: 14 residues. Trimming shortened V by 0 bases and J by 1 base, and 6 bases separated the two germline ends. The CDR3 sequence: CASSQSGGNTEAFF. CDR3 nucleotides: TGCGCCAGCAGTCAATCGGGGGGGAACACTGAAGCTTTCTTT.

The J gene is TRBJ2-7, the V gene TRBV6-5; D gene unclear. The CDR3 is made up of 14 amino acids. V was cut by 0 bases and J by 3 bases, with 9 bases left in between. CDR1 and CDR2 (germline): MNHEY, SVGAGI. DNA for the CDR3: TGTGCCAGCAGTTACTCGAGCACTAACTACGAGCAGTACTTC. This encodes CASSYSSTNYEQYF.

J is TRBJ2-1 and V is TRBV28, with D perhaps matching TRBD2 (5 bases). Deletions cut 6 bases from V and 10 bases from J, with 19 bases between. Germline V CDR1 and CDR2: MDHEN, SYDVKM. This CDR3 is built from 14 residues. The DNA of the CDR3 is TGTGCCAGCAGCTTTCCTCATAGCGAGGGCGAGCAGTTCTTC. Translation: CASSFPHSEGEQFF. Combining the CDR3 with reference TRBV28 and TRBJ2-1 gives the whole variable domain DVKVTQSSRYLVKRTGEKVFLECVQDMDHENMFWYRQDPGLGLRLIYFSYDVKMKEKGDIPEGYSVSREKKERFSLILESASTNQTSMYLCASSFPHSEGEQFFGPGTRLTVL.

CDR3 protein: CASKSSGARGINEQFF. For the CDR3, the DNA is TGTGCCAGCAAATCGTCGGGAGCCCGCGGTATAAATGAGCAGTTCTTC. This chain joins TRBV28 and TRBJ2-1; D possibly corresponds to TRBD2 (6 bases). Trimming left V 7 bases short and J 7 bases short, with 23 bases between. The CDR3 spans 16 residues. Germline-derived CDR1 and CDR2 are MDHEN and SYDVKM.

This chain uses TRBV9 with TRBJ2-1; 12 nucleotides match TRBD1. This CDR3 comprises 15 residues. Germline V gene sequence: CDR1 SGDLS, CDR2 YYNGEE. Losses at the gene ends were 0 bases for V and 8 bases for J; bases not matched to a gene: 3. The CDR3 DNA is TGTGCCAGCAGCGTAGAGGGGACAGGGGGCCATGAGCAGTTCTTC. This sequence encodes CASSVEGTGGHEQFF.

V is TRBV6-5 and J is TRBJ2-5, with 9 bases that match TRBD1. The CDR3 consists of 14 residues. Germline CDR1 is MNHEY and CDR2 is SVGAGI. Trimming removed 5 bases from V and 1 base from J; junction bases left unmatched: 2. Written as DNA, the CDR3 is TGTGCCAGCAGTCGACAGGGGGGCCAAGAGACCCAGTACTTC. Protein product: CASSRQGGQETQYF.

This clone was picked up one time. The chain has TRBV7-6 and TRBJ1-1; 8 nucleotides align to TRBD1. The CDR3 runs 14 residues. Per the germline V gene, CDR1 is SGHVS and CDR2 is FNYEAQ. The V and J ends lost 5 bases and 2 bases, in that order; junction bases with no gene match: 4. CDR3 in amino acids: CASSHGQGNTEAFF. CDR3 in DNA: TGTGCCAGCAGCCATGGACAGGGAAACACTGAAGCTTTCTTT.

The J gene is TRBJ2-2, the V gene TRBV2; D ambiguous. Trimming took 8 bases from V and 1 from J, leaving 8 bases between them. The germline V gene has CDR1 SNHLY and CDR2 FYNNEI. The length of the CDR3 is 13 residues. The CDR3 protein is CASVGGNTGELFF. Here the CDR3 DNA reads TGTGCCAGCGTCGGCGGGAACACCGGGGAGCTGTTTTTT. The variable domain in full, completed from reference TRBV2 and TRBJ2-2, reads EPEVTQTPSHQVTQMGQEVILRCVPISNHLYFYWYRQILGQKVEFLVSFYNNEISEKSEIFDDQFSVERPDGSNFTLKIRSTKLEDSAMYFCASVGGNTGELFFGEGSRLTVL.

The chain has TRBV30 and TRBJ2-4; a weak D match, TRBD1 (6 bases). This CDR3 contains 17 residues. V was trimmed by 0 bases and J by 0 bases, leaving 15 bases between them. In germline, CDR1 is GTSNPN, CDR2 SVGIG (reference sequence). The CDR3 sequence: CAWSVALDSLAKNIQYF. CDR3 bases: TGTGCCTGGAGTGTAGCCCTGGACAGCCTAGCCAAAAACATTCAGTACTTC.

The genes are TRBV7-2 and TRBJ2-3, with TRBD1 matching 7 bases. Germline CDR1 and CDR2: SGHTA and FQGNSA. After removal of 4 bases from V and 6 bases from J, the junction contained 7 bases not matched to a gene. The CDR3 has 14 amino acids. The CDR3 is CASSSDRAWDTQYF. The CDR3 DNA sequence: TGTGCCAGCAGCTCTGACAGGGCTTGGGATACGCAGTATTTT.

The chain is built from TRBV6-4 and TRBJ1-4; D possibly corresponds to TRBD1 (5 bases). CDR3 length: 15 residues. Germline lookup yields CDR1 MRHNA and CDR2 SNTAGT. Trimming pared 0 bases from V and 1 base from J, leaving 6 bases between. The CDR3 region has the DNA TGTGCCAGCAGTGACTCCGGGGGAACTAATGAAAAACTGTTTTTT. Residues: CASSDSGGTNEKLFF.